This T cell receptor beta chain was sequenced during a study of T cell changes during pregnancy in multiple sclerosis. V was pared by 5 bases and J by 1 base, with 12 bases between. The CDR3 is 14 amino acids. Germline loops: CDR1 LNHDA, CDR2 SQIVND (reference sequence). This clone was detected ten times or more. The method was immunoSEQ multiplex PCR; TCRdb's version includes in-frame clones alone and lacks a portion of them. This repertoire shows 75,000 to 100,000 clones, approximately 90% found once; its top ten account for roughly 2.1%. The chain employs TRBV19 and TRBJ2-7, with D maybe TRBD1 (5 bases). The clonotype comes from a female donor in good health, enrolled as a control in a pregnancy study. The sample consisted of peripheral blood, taken after pregnancy. CDR3 amino acids: CASSLDSESYEQYF. The CDR3 coding sequence is TGTGCCAGTAGTCTTGACAGTGAATCCTACGAGCAGTACTTC.